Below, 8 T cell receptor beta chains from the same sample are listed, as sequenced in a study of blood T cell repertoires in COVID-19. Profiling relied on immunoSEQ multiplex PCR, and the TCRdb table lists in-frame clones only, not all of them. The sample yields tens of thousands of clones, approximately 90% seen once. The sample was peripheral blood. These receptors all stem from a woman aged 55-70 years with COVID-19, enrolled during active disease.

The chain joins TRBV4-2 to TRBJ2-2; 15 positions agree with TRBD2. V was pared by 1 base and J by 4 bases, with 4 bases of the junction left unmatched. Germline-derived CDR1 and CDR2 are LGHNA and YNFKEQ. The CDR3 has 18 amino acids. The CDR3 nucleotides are TGTGCCAGCAGCCAAGTACCGGGACTAGCGGGGGGCACCGGGGAGCTGTTTTTT. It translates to CASSQVPGLAGGTGELFF.

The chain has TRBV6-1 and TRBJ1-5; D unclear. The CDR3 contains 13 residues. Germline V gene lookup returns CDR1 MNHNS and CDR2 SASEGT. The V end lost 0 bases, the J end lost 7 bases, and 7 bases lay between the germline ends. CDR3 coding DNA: TGTGCCAGCAGTGAAGCCGTTTTGCAGCCCCAGCATTTT. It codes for CASSEAVLQPQHF.

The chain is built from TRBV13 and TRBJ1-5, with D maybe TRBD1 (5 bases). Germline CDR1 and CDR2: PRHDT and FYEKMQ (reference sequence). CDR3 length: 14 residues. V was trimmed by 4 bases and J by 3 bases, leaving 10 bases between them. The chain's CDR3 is CASSSRQFNQPQHF. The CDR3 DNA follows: TGTGCCAGCAGCTCACGACAGTTCAATCAGCCCCAGCATTTT.

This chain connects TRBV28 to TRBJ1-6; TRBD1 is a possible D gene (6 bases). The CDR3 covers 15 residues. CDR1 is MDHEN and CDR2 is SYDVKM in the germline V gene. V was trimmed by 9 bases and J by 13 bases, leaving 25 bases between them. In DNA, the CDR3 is TGTGCCAGTGGATATGGGGGGGGCTCTCTTAGGCCCCTCCACTTT. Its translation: CASGYGGGSLRPLHF.

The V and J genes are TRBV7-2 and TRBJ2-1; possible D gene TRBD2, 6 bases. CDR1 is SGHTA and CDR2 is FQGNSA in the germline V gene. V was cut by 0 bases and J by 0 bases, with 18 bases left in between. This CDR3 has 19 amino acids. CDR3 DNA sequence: TGTGCCAGCAGCTTAGCAACTAGCCCCAGCCTTAGCTCCTACAATGAGCAGTTCTTC. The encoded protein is CASSLATSPSLSSYNEQFF. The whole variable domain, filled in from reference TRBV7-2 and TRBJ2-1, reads GAGVSQSPSNKVTEKGKDVELRCDPISGHTALYWYRQSLGQGLEFLIYFQGNSAPDKSGLPSDRFSAERTGGSVSTLTIQRTQQEDSAVYLCASSLATSPSLSSYNEQFFGPGTRLTVL.

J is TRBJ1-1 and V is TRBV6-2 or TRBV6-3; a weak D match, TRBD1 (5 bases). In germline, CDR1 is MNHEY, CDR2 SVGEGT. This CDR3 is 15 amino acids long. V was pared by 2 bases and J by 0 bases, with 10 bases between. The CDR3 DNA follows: TGTGCCAGCAGTTACCTTGCAGGGATGAACACTGAAGCTTTCTTT. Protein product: CASSYLAGMNTEAFF.

The CDR3 region is CAWRVGRRSTEAFF. CDR3 nucleotide sequence: TGTGCCTGGAGGGTAGGGCGGAGGTCCACTGAAGCTTTCTTT. This chain uses TRBV30 with TRBJ1-1; D unclear. V lost 3 bases and J lost 4, with 15 bases in between. CDR3 length: 14 residues. The germline V gene has CDR1 GTSNPN and CDR2 SVGIG (reference sequence).

CDR3 amino acids: CASSVGQGTYYGYTF. DNA of the CDR3: TGTGCCAGCAGTGTGGGACAGGGGACATACTATGGCTACACCTTC. This chain connects TRBV2 to TRBJ1-2; 10 nucleotides match TRBD1. V lost 4 bases, J lost 3 bases, and 5 bases stayed unmatched. Germline V lookup: CDR1 SNHLY, CDR2 FYNNEI. This CDR3 has 15 residues.